Each of the 20 T cell receptor beta chains below was sequenced from the same sample in a study of T cell repertoires in cytomegalovirus infection. TCRdb reprocessed the reads via MiXCR and lists one record per CDR3 protein. In the table there are about 76,000 distinct CDR3 sequences, more than 3.5% of which are singletons. Sequenced: PBMCs. The receptors were sampled from a human donor in good health (CMV status not recorded). Some clones in this sample may be carry-over from other donors' samples.

This clonotype has ten or more counts. This chain uses TRBV27 with TRBJ1-6; D not resolved. V lost 5 bases and J lost 4, with 3 bases in between. Germline V lookup: CDR1 MNHEY, CDR2 SMNVEV (reference sequence). The CDR3 covers 12 residues. The CDR3 nucleotides are TGTGCCAGCAGTCCTTATAATTCACCCCTCCACTTT. Translated, it gives CASSPYNSPLHF.

This clonotype was seen ten or more times. The rearrangement joins TRBV5-6 to TRBJ1-6, with D maybe TRBD1 (5 bases). CDR1 is SGHDT and CDR2 is YYEEEE in the germline V gene. V shed 4 bases and J shed 5 bases, with 10 bases lying between them. CDR3 size: 14 residues. The CDR3 region has the DNA TGTGCCAGCAGCAAGACAGTAAATAATTCACCCCTCCACTTT. This codes for CASSKTVNNSPLHF.

This clonotype was found many times. The chain couples TRBV7-6 to TRBJ2-5, with 8 bases aligning to TRBD2. The germline CDR1 and CDR2 sequences are SGHVS and FNYEAQ. Trimming at V came to 5 bases and at J to 7 bases, leaving 12 bases not matched to a gene. The CDR3 extends over 15 amino acids. The CDR3, as DNA: TGTGCCAGCAGCCCCATGGTAGCGGGGTCCGGGACCCAGTACTTC. Its protein product is CASSPMVAGSGTQYF.

This clonotype was seen ten or more times. The chain joins TRBV7-8 to TRBJ2-1; 7 bases match TRBD2. The V gene end was trimmed by 8 bases and the J gene end by 6 bases; junction bases not matched to a gene: 10. The CDR3 consists of 14 residues. Per the germline V gene, CDR1 is SGHVS and CDR2 is FQNEAQ. CDR3 bases: TGTGCCAGCCAAGAGAGCGGGGTAGGCAATGAGCAGTTCTTC. Amino acid sequence: CASQESGVGNEQFF.

This clonotype has a count of ten or more. The chain has TRBV11-2 and TRBJ2-2, with D possibly being TRBD2 (5 bases). The CDR3 covers 16 residues. V was cut by 6 bases and J by 2 bases, with 16 bases left in between. The V gene's germline CDR1 is SGHAT and CDR2 FQNNGV. CDR3 nucleotide sequence: TGTGCCAGCAGACCACTCCGGACGGGAAACACCGGGGAGCTGTTTTTT. Its translation: CASRPLRTGNTGELFF.

This clonotype was seen at least ten times. V usage is TRBV28 and J usage is TRBJ2-3; 7 positions agree with TRBD1. The length of the CDR3 is 13 residues. Germline CDR1 reads MDHEN; CDR2 reads SYDVKM. J was trimmed by 4 bases and V by 6 bases; bases with no gene match: 4. The CDR3 spells CASRGQGADTQYF. As DNA, the CDR3 is TGTGCCAGCAGGGGGCAGGGGGCAGATACGCAGTATTTT.

In this sample, this clonotype turned up many times. The chain couples TRBV15 to TRBJ1-4; D is uncertain. This CDR3 has 15 residues. Trimming took 3 bases from V and 6 from J, leaving 14 bases between them. Germline CDR1 reads LNHNV; CDR2 reads YYDKDF (reference sequence). As DNA, the CDR3 is TGTGCCACCAGCAGTGGACGAAGGGAGGATGAAAAACTGTTTTTT. Translating it yields CATSSGRREDEKLFF.

This clonotype was counted ten times or more. V and J are TRBV12-3 or TRBV12-4 and TRBJ1-5; no definite D call. Deletions cut 5 bases from V and 8 bases from J, with 13 bases between. The CDR3 is 13 amino acids. CDR3 in amino acids: CASSRQPPEPQHF. In DNA, the CDR3 is TGTGCCAGCAGTCGACAACCCCCCGAGCCCCAGCATTTT.

This clonotype showed up many times. This chain uses TRBV7-2 with TRBJ2-3; D gene unclear. Deletions cut 0 bases from V and 4 bases from J, with 8 bases between. The CDR3 contains 14 residues. CDR1 is SGHTA, CDR2 FQGNSA, per germline. CDR3 DNA sequence: TGTGCCAGCAGCTTAGCACGTGGCGCAGATACGCAGTATTTT. This codes for CASSLARGADTQYF.

This clonotype was detected many times. This chain uses TRBV10-3 with TRBJ2-3; no clear D. CDR3 size: 12 residues. V was cut by 1 base and J by 5 bases, with 4 bases left in between. In germline, CDR1 is ENHRY, CDR2 SYGVKD. The CDR3 loop reads CAISEYKDTQYF. CDR3 nucleotide sequence: TGTGCCATCAGTGAGTACAAAGATACGCAGTATTTT.

This clonotype was seen many times. This chain uses TRBV12-3 or TRBV12-4 with TRBJ2-6; D could derive from TRBD1 or TRBD2 (5 bases each). This CDR3 spans 17 amino acids. V gave up 3 bases and J gave up 0 bases, with 12 bases separating them. The chain's CDR3 is CASSFMGDHSGANVLTF. The CDR3 region has the DNA TGTGCCAGCAGTTTTATGGGGGACCACTCTGGGGCCAACGTCCTGACTTTC.

This clonotype was detected many times. This chain links TRBV7-2 with TRBJ1-1, with D perhaps TRBD1 (6 bases). The germline V gene has CDR1 SGHTA and CDR2 FQGNSA. This CDR3 is built from 15 residues. Trimming cost V 3 bases and J 1 base, with 12 bases left between them. DNA for the CDR3: TGTGCCAGCAGCTTTACAGGGCCATCGAACACTGAAGCTTTCTTT. This sequence encodes CASSFTGPSNTEAFF.

In its sample, this clonotype was seen many times. The V and J genes are TRBV7-2 and TRBJ1-1; no clear D. V lost 9 bases, J lost 4 bases, and 15 bases lay in between. This CDR3 spans 13 amino acids. CDR1 and CDR2 from the germline V gene are SGHTA and FQGNSA. The CDR3 DNA is TGTGCCAGTAGTCTTTTCGTGGGCACTGAAGCTTTCTTT. Translating gives CASSLFVGTEAFF. The variable domain in full, completed from reference TRBV7-2 and TRBJ1-1, reads GAGVSQSPSNKVTEKGKDVELRCDPISGHTALYWYRQSLGQGLEFLIYFQGNSAPDKSGLPSDRFSAERTGGSVSTLTIQRTQQEDSAVYLCASSLFVGTEAFFGQGTRLTVV.

In this sample, this clonotype turned up many times. The chain uses TRBV30 and TRBJ1-1; D gene ambiguous. The CDR3 sequence is 13 residues long. CDR1 and CDR2 from the germline V gene are GTSNPN and SVGIG (reference sequence). V gave up 0 bases and J gave up 2 bases, with 7 bases separating them. The CDR3 region has the DNA TGTGCCTGGAGTGTCGACCCTAACACTGAAGCTTTCTTT. As protein: CAWSVDPNTEAFF.

At least ten counts were recorded for this clonotype. The J gene is TRBJ1-5, the V gene TRBV28; D is ambiguous. The germline V gene encodes CDR1 MDHEN and CDR2 SYDVKM. The ends were cut back, 3 bases at V and 6 bases at J, with 12 bases in the middle. The CDR3 has 14 amino acids. The CDR3 region has the DNA TGTGCCAGCAGTTTCAGAGGGTTGGGTCAGCCCCAGCATTTT. Amino acid sequence: CASSFRGLGQPQHF.

This clonotype was detected ten times or more. The CDR3 sequence: CASSQGRNSYEQYF. The CDR3 DNA reads TGTGCCAGCAGCCAAGGCAGAAACTCCTACGAGCAGTACTTC. The chain joins TRBV14 to TRBJ2-7; no clear D gene. Trimming shortened V by 1 base and J by 0 bases, and 7 bases separated the two germline ends. Germline CDR1 SGHDN, CDR2 FVKESK. The CDR3 consists of 14 residues.

This clonotype was counted a few times. This sequence joins TRBV25-1 and TRBJ2-4; weak D call: TRBD2 (6 bases). Germline CDR1 is MGHDK and CDR2 is SYGVNS. The V and J ends lost 4 bases and 3 bases respectively, with 10 bases between them. The CDR3 consists of 14 residues. The CDR3 here is CASSVPGDKNIQYF. The CDR3 bases are TGTGCCAGCAGTGTTCCGGGGGACAAAAACATTCAGTACTTC.

This clonotype was seen ten or more times. V gene TRBV12-3 or TRBV12-4 combines with J gene TRBJ2-7, with 12 bases identical to TRBD1. This CDR3 comprises 16 residues. Losses at the gene ends were 3 bases for V and 5 bases for J; bases not matched to a gene: 8. The CDR3 nucleotides are TGTGCCAGCAGTTTTCACCCGGGGACAGGGGGCCACGAGCAGTACTTC. It specifies CASSFHPGTGGHEQYF.

The sample holds many counts of this clonotype. The genes are TRBV7-2 and TRBJ2-2; weak D call: TRBD2 (6 bases). The V and J ends lost 5 bases and 4 bases respectively, with 17 bases between them. The V gene's germline CDR1 is SGHTA and CDR2 FQGNSA. The CDR3 consists of 16 residues. The CDR3 loop reads CASSATSWVGTGELFF. The DNA of the CDR3 is TGTGCCAGCAGCGCAACTAGCTGGGTTGGCACCGGGGAGCTGTTTTTT.

This clonotype has at least ten counts. The chain joins TRBV28 to TRBJ1-1; no reliable D call. Germline V gene data show CDR1 as MDHEN and CDR2 as SYDVKM. The CDR3 is made up of 14 amino acids. Trimming took off 8 bases at V and 4 bases at J, with 17 bases between the two ends. The CDR3 sequence is CASRWGFLSTEAFF. CDR3 coding DNA: TGTGCCAGCCGATGGGGTTTTTTGAGCACTGAAGCTTTCTTT.